What follows is one T cell receptor beta chain and its context. This clonotype has at least ten counts. What this receptor recognizes is not known. Per-nucleotide qualities are absent, and no much larger clonotype sits a single base away. This specimen belongs to a study of early T cells in non-severe SARS-CoV-2 infection (dated by TCRdb to the early 2020s). A note on the overall study: Because TCR sequencing was done on bulk RNA from unsorted whole blood, the alpha and beta chains could not be paired.

Library method: 5' RACE. TCRdb lists the instrument as NextSeq 500. To correct for sequencing error and PCR bias, the TCR library protocol tagged individual cDNA molecules with unique molecular identifiers. Both TCR alpha and beta chains were sequenced, and tight co-correlation was observed between alpha and beta sequence abundances in each sample. The original methods were these. Decombinator V4 was used to annotate TCR sequences for V gene, J gene and CDR3. TCRs were defined as expanded if a significant change between any two time points was detected under a Poisson model with p below 0.0001. TCR abundances were normalised to the total number of TCRs sequenced per sample and expressed as counts per million. TRAV1-2 paired with TRAJ12, TRAJ20 or TRAJ33 defined MAIT TCRs, while TRAV10 paired with TRAJ18 defined iNKT TCRs. VDJdb, accessed 1 November 2021, was searched for CMV, EBV and SARS-CoV-2 annotated TCRs, excluding TCRs annotated for multiple antigens. TCRdb reanalyzed the raw reads on its own, using fastp at Q25 for trimming and MiXCR for clone calling, and kept in-frame beta chains. Here each entry gathers all rows of one CDR3 protein and keeps the most common genes and DNA. The V and J calls, along with clone size, are taken from TCRdb and not from the paper's own processing. Here the sample has approximately 37,000 distinct CDR3 sequences; approximately 5.9% occur a single time. The ten biggest clones cover 6% to 7% of the sample.

The cysteine opens and the phenylalanine closes a CDR3 of 17 amino acids. The sequence is cut down to CDR3 DNA, 51 bases in frame from base 1. The germline V gene (reference sequence) specifies LNHDA as CDR1 and SQIVND as CDR2. V is pared back by 5 bases and J by 3 bases, with 20 bases lying between the germline termini. The study at large found these results: VDJdb matching was skewed toward anti-spike CD8 responses and likely underestimated virus-specific expansions by missing private and CD4 specificities.

Set within a cohort of healthcare workers in London, UK, this nested case-control study involved weekly PCR testing of nasopharyngeal swabs along with blood sampling. Healthcare workers were recruited during the week of the UK lockdown, between 23 and 31 March 2020, and followed weekly for up to roughly 15 weeks. This sequence was found in an adult who was a healthcare worker with PCR-confirmed SARS-CoV-2 infection or an uninfected control (not recorded which). The specimen comprised whole blood, sampled at baseline. The sequence joins TRBV19 to TRBJ2-1; the D gene could be either TRBD1 or TRBD2, each agreeing at 6 bases. The nucleotides are TGTGCCAGTAGTGGCTCATGGGGAAGGGGGGACTACAATGAGCAGTTCTTC. The resulting protein is CASSGSWGRGDYNEQFF.